This T cell receptor (beta chain) was sequenced for a study of OX40 agonist ivuxolimab in advanced cancers. From germline, CDR1 is MGHRA and CDR2 YSYEKL. CDR3 length equals 12 residues. V dropped 3 bases and J dropped 6 bases, with 7 bases sitting between them. The method was immunoSEQ multiplex PCR; TCRdb's version includes in-frame clones alone and lacks a portion of them. Found here are 50,000 to 65,000 clones, 65% to 90% of them singletons; the top ten hold around 3.8%. Sample: CD4+ or CD8+ T cells sorted from blood, taken in a trial of the OX40 agonist ivuxolimab. This TCR was sampled from an adult with an advanced solid tumor such as melanoma, head and neck, liver or kidney cancer. This chain links TRBV4-1 with TRBJ2-3; D unclear. CDR3 bases: TGCGCCAGCAGCCAGAACCGGGATACGCAGTATTTT. It is translated as CASSQNRDTQYF.